The clone carrying this T cell receptor (beta chain) has ten or more counts. Its antigen is undetermined. The TCR library protocol attached unique molecular identifiers to the individual cDNA molecules. TCRdb redid the calling of the 5' RACE reads with MiXCR, one entry per CDR3 protein. The table shows fewer than 80,000 distinct CDR3 sequences, with approximately 13% occurring only once. Germline CDR1 is SEHNR and CDR2 is FQNEAQ (reference sequence). J lost 1 base, V lost 5 bases, and 10 bases had no gene match. The CDR3 covers 18 residues. The sample is drawn from a study of early T cells in non-severe SARS-CoV-2 infection. Study-level information: Investigators sequenced bulk RNA drawn from unsorted whole blood, and chains remained unpaired. Study conclusions and caveats: Private and CD4 specificities were missed by VDJdb matching, skewed to anti-spike CD8.

The sample taken for sequencing was whole blood. The receptor was isolated from an adult who was a healthcare worker with PCR-confirmed SARS-CoV-2 infection or an uninfected control (not recorded which). This sequence joins TRBV7-9 and TRBJ2-6; 8 bases align to TRBD1. CDR3 protein: CASSPGQGGGSGANVLTF. CDR3 bases: TGTGCCAGCAGCCCCGGACAGGGAGGTGGTTCTGGGGCCAACGTCCTGACTTTC.